This T cell receptor (beta chain) was documented in a study of post-analysis software for immune sequencing data. Study overall: The courses of disease that were included comprised relapsing-remitting, secondary progressive and progressive-relapsing multiple sclerosis. Study-level results: Included in a set of four or five TRBV segments more frequent in patients than controls were TRBV5-6, TRBV5-1 and TRBV20-1. Samples from a shared batch, those prepared together, strongly co-clustered by F measure.

The CDR3 is 17 residues long. V lost 3 bases to trimming and J lost 4 bases; unmatched junction nucleotides: 12. Unique-molecular-identifier-tagged TCR beta cDNA libraries were used. Researchers reported some 500,000 cDNA molecules coming from roughly 1 to 10 million T cells. TCRdb reprocessed the PCR reads via MiXCR and lists one record per CDR3 protein. The repertoire holds around 200,000 distinct CDR3 sequences, with roughly 30% as singletons. In regard to this clonotype: Antigen specificity is unknown. Since a much larger clone is just one base distant, this may be a read error.

The sequencing input was blood. This sequence originates from a girl aged 2 to 17 with multiple sclerosis. This chain links TRBV12-3 or TRBV12-4 with TRBJ2-1; 7 positions agree with TRBD1. The CDR3 bases are TGTGCCAGCAGTTTGGTCCCCTCGGGACAGACATACAATGAGCAGTTCTTC. It specifies CASSLVPSGQTYNEQFF.